This T cell receptor (beta chain) came from a study of T cell responses to AZD1222 COVID-19 vaccine. Trimming took off 5 bases at V and 0 bases at J, with 9 bases between the two ends. Germline values: CDR1 SEHNR, CDR2 FQNEAQ (reference sequence). The CDR3 length is 14 residues. Sequencing used immunoSEQ multiplex PCR; TCRdb keeps in-frame clones, though not all of them. The sample consists of 150,000 to 200,000 clones, roughly 90% of them appearing once. The sample in question was peripheral blood, obtained on day 0 of AZD1222 vaccination. This chain links TRBV7-9 with TRBJ2-3; D might be TRBD1 or TRBD2, each matching 5 bases. The origin of this receptor is an adult in good health. The DNA of the CDR3 is TGTGCCAGCAGCCCCCGGGACAGCACAGATACGCAGTATTTT. It encodes CASSPRDSTDTQYF.